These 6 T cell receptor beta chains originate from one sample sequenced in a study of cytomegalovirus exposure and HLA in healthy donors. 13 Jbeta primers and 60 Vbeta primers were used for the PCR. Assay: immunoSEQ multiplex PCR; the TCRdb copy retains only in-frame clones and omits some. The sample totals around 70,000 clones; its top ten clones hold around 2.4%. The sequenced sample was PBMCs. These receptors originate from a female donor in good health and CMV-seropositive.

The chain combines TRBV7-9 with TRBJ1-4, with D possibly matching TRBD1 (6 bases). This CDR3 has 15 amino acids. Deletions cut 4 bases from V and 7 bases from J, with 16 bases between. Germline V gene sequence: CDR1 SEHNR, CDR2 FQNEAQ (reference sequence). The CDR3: CASSSWHTGTEKLFF. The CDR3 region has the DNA TGTGCCAGCAGCTCCTGGCATACAGGGACTGAAAAACTGTTTTTT.

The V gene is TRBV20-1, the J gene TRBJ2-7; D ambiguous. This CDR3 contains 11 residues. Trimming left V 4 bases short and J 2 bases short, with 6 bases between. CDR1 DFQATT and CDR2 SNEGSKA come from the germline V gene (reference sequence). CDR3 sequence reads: CSATQTYEQYF. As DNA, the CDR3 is TGCAGTGCTACCCAGACCTACGAGCAGTACTTC.

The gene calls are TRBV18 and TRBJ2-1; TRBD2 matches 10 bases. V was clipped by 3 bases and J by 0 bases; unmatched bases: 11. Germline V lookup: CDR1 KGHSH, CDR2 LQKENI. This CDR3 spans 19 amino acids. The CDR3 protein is CASSPGLAPSPSSYNEQFF. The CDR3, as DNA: TGTGCCAGCTCACCGGGACTAGCGCCGTCACCGAGCTCCTACAATGAGCAGTTCTTC. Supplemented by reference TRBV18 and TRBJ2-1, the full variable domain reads NAGVMQNPRHLVRRRGQEARLRCSPMKGHSHVYWYRQLPEEGLKFMVYLQKENIIDESGMPKERFSAEFPKEGPSILRIQQVVRGDSAAYFCASSPGLAPSPSSYNEQFFGPGTRLTVL.

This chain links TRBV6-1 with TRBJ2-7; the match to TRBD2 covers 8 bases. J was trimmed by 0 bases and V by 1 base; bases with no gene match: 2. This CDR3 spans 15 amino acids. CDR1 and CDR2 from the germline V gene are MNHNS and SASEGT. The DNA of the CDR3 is TGTGCCAGCAGTGAAGAACTAGCGGCCTCCTACGAGCAGTACTTC. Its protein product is CASSEELAASYEQYF.

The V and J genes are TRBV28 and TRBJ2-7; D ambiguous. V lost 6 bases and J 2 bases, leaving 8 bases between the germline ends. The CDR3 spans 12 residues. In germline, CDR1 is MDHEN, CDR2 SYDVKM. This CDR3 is CASSPGPYEQYF. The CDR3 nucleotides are TGTGCCAGCAGCCCGGGTCCCTACGAGCAGTACTTC.

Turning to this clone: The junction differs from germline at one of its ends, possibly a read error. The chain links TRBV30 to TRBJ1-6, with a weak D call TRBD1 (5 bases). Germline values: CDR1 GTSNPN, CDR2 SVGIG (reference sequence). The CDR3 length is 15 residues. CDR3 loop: CAGSLGGSYNSPLHF. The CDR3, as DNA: TGTGCCGGGAGCCTGGGGGGCTCCTATAATTCACCCCTCCACTTT. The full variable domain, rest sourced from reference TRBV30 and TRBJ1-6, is SQTIHQWPATLVQPVGSPLSLECTVEGTSNPNLYWYRQAAGRGLQLLFYSVGIGQISSEVPQNLSASRPQDRQFILSSKKLLLSDSGFYLCAGSLGGSYNSPLHFGNGTRLTVT.